This T cell receptor beta chain comes out of a study of CD8+ T cells in alopecia areata. The CDR3 loop spans 11 amino acids. Germline V lookup: CDR1 SQVTM, CDR2 ANQGSEA. Trimming removed 4 bases from V and 7 bases from J, with 7 bases in between. This clone was recorded a few times. RNA extraction was followed by reverse transcription into cDNA, which acted as the sequencing template. The protocol was immunoSEQ multiplex PCR, while the TCRdb copy is restricted to in-frame clones and leaves out a portion. The table lists about 150,000 clones, roughly 50% of them singletons. This TCR was sampled from a human donor with alopecia areata. The rearrangement uses TRBV29-1 and TRBJ2-2; a possible D gene is TRBD2 (5 bases). Material: CD4+ T cells sorted from blood, obtained at week 0. As DNA, the CDR3 is TGCAGCGTTGCCGGGGTCGGGGAGCTGTTTTTT. It specifies CSVAGVGELFF.